This is a list of T cell receptor beta chains from one sample in a study of blood T cell repertoires in COVID-19. TCRdb keeps only in-frame clones here, not all; method: immunoSEQ multiplex PCR. Of 200,000 to 250,000 clones in the sample, approximately 82% were seen once. The specimen sequenced was PBMCs or T cells enriched from blood (not recorded which). The source of these receptors is a man aged 40-49 years who had recovered from COVID-19. CDR3s include the opening cysteine and the closing phenylalanine or tryptophan. D genes are given only for firm matches. Size is omitted from some rows. Given values are once, few, many or a class for expanded clones.

clone_size j_call d_call v_call cdr3_aa cdr3_nt
NA TRBJ2-7 TRBD1 TRBV25-1 CASRSRTGGSYEQYF TGTGCCAGCAGAAGCCGGACAGGGGGCTCCTACGAGCAGTACTTC
few TRBJ1-1 NA TRBV27 CASSSFGLRTGTEAFF TGTGCCAGCAGTTCTTTCGGGCTCCGCACAGGCACTGAAGCTTTCTTT
NA TRBJ2-7 NA TRBV18 CASSPPSDPYEQYF TGTGCCAGCTCACCACCTAGCGATCCCTACGAGCAGTACTTC
NA TRBJ2-5 TRBD1 TRBV3-1/TRBV3-2 CASSPTGVAQETQYF TGTGCCAGCAGCCCGACAGGGGTGGCTCAAGAGACCCAGTACTTC
NA TRBJ2-4 NA TRBV2 CASRGEGEAKNIQYF TGTGCCAGCAGAGGAGAGGGGGAAGCCAAAAACATTCAGTACTTC
NA TRBJ2-7 NA TRBV15 CATSSLLDRAYEQYF TGTGCCACCAGCAGTCTCCTGGACAGAGCCTACGAGCAGTACTTC
NA TRBJ2-3 NA TRBV15 CATSIPGNTDTQYF TGTGCCACCAGCATACCGGGAAACACAGATACGCAGTATTTT
NA TRBJ2-2 TRBD1 TRBV11-3 CASSPWERQGATGELFF TGTGCCAGCAGCCCCTGGGAGAGACAGGGAGCGACCGGGGAGCTGTTTTTT
NA TRBJ2-3 NA TRBV29-1 CSVEITDTQYF TGCAGCGTTGAAATAACAGATACGCAGTATTTT
NA TRBJ1-2 TRBD1 TRBV28 CASLTGATNLDGYTF TGTGCCAGCCTTACAGGGGCGACGAACCTTGATGGCTACACCTTC
many TRBJ2-1 TRBD1 TRBV2 CASSGDRAAEQFF TGTGCCAGCAGTGGGGACAGGGCGGCTGAGCAGTTCTTC
NA TRBJ2-1 TRBD2 TRBV10-2 CASSGYGIHNEQFF TGCGCCAGTAGCGGGTATGGGATACACAATGAGCAGTTCTTC
NA TRBJ2-1 TRBD2 TRBV9 CASSVSGRTYNEQFF TGTGCCAGCAGCGTTAGCGGGAGGACCTACAATGAGCAGTTCTTC
NA TRBJ1-3 NA TRBV30 CAWSVGTAGNTIYF TGTGCCTGGAGTGTGGGTACAGCTGGAAACACCATATATTTT
NA TRBJ2-2 TRBD1 TRBV18 CASVSQGAAGELFF TGTGCCAGCGTATCCCAGGGGGCCGCCGGGGAGCTGTTTTTT
NA TRBJ2-1 TRBD2 TRBV4-1 CASSQDVTGGEQFF TGCGCCAGCAGCCAAGATGTAACGGGAGGGGAGCAGTTCTTC
NA TRBJ1-6 NA TRBV3-1/TRBV3-2 CASSHGRRGSPLHF TGTGCCAGCAGCCATGGGAGGCGGGGATCACCCCTCCACTTT
NA TRBJ2-5 NA TRBV4-1 CASSQEWRGRETQYF TGCGCCAGCAGCCAAGAGTGGCGGGGTAGAGAGACCCAGTACTTC
few TRBJ1-1 TRBD1 TRBV5-8 CASSPSGQGYTEAFF TGTGCCAGCAGCCCATCGGGACAGGGGTACACTGAAGCTTTCTTT
NA TRBJ2-1 NA TRBV5-1 CASSPEGVSSYNEQFF TGCGCCAGCAGCCCCGAGGGGGTTAGCTCCTACAATGAGCAGTTCTTC